This paragraph covers one T cell receptor (beta chain) sequence. Its antigen specificity is not known. One base away there is no much larger clone; base qualities are not given. The data were obtained in a study of OX40 agonist ivuxolimab in advanced cancers. General notes on the study: Ivuxolimab was a fully human IgG2 agonistic monoclonal antibody targeting the costimulatory receptor OX40 (CD134). Intravenous ivuxolimab was administered to patients every 2 weeks at six dose levels: 0.01, 0.1, 0.3, 1.5, 3 and 10 mg/kg. Of the 50 to 55 dose-escalation patients, hepatocellular carcinoma was present in 19, melanoma in roughly 15, renal cell carcinoma in 9 and head and neck cancer in 9. A male proportion of around 83% and a mean age of roughly 58 years, ranging from roughly 23 to 85, were recorded for the dose-escalation cohort. Patients were allowed to have had prior anti-PD-1, anti-PD-L1 or anti-CTLA-4 therapy, and 40% of the dose-escalation patients had previously received checkpoint inhibitors. Partial responses occurred in three dose-escalation patients: two with cutaneous melanoma and one with hepatocellular carcinoma. The purpose of peripheral TCRbeta sequencing was to test whether ivuxolimab changed TCR sequence diversity and led to clonal T-cell expansion. The paper describes the monotherapy dose-escalation part (N ≈ 52 patients) of the phase I trial of ivuxolimab.

The germline ends are 10 bases apart after V is trimmed by 5 bases and J by 0 bases. CDR1 and CDR2, per the germline V gene (reference sequence), are SEHNR and FQNEAQ. Its CDR3 holds 15 amino acids, cysteine through phenylalanine. Only the CDR3 region is kept as DNA, spanning 45 bases read in frame from base 1. The trial excluded patients who had a history of autoimmune disease or were on systemic immunosuppression. In every dose cohort, peripheral blood was drawn for TCR sequencing at baseline, cycle 4 day 1, and cycle 7 day 1. The samples were taken from a phase I, first-in-human, multicenter, open-label dose-escalation trial of ivuxolimab. Adults with locally advanced or metastatic melanoma, renal cell carcinoma, hepatocellular carcinoma or head and neck squamous cell carcinoma were enrolled in the trial. Before TCR sequencing, CD4+ and CD8+ T cells were separately sorted from peripheral blood.

Broad study findings and their caveats: In the 0.1-3.0 mg/kg groups, partial responders were among the patients with the lowest normalized peripheral clonal expansion, particularly in CD8+ T cells. On average, CD8+ T cells showed more expanded clones than CD4+ T cells after ivuxolimab. Low levels of normalized T-cell clonal expansion were also seen in some nonresponding patients. The antigen specificity of the clonally expanded peripheral T cells was not determined. At doses from 0.1 to 3.0 mg/kg, clonal expansion was seen in both CD4+ and CD8+ blood T cells between baseline and week 6.

For sequencing of the TCRbeta CDR3 region, genomic DNA was extracted from the sorted cells. The immunoSEQ Assay was used to sequence the TCRbeta CDR3 regions. The source is immuneACCESS, and TCRdb retained only in-frame sequences with V and J called. Part of the clones is not carried over; for the studies checked, unresolved V genes explain less than half of this, and the remainder is unexplained. The sample table lists 70,000 to 80,000 clones, 70% to 90% of them with a count of one. Of the sample, 0.86% falls within the top ten clones. This clonotype was sampled from an adult with an advanced solid tumor such as melanoma, head and neck, liver or kidney cancer. Sequenced material: CD4+ or CD8+ T cells sorted from blood, taken in a trial of the OX40 agonist ivuxolimab. The V and J segments used are TRBV7-9 and TRBJ1-4, with no reliable assignment of the D segment. Here the CDR3 is given as CASSARLATNEKLFF. At the DNA level, the sequence is TGTGCCAGCAGCGCCCGGCTGGCAACTAATGAAAAACTGTTTTTT.